Each of the 3 T cell receptor beta chains below was sequenced from the same sample in a study of blood T cell repertoires in COVID-19. The data were produced by immunoSEQ multiplex PCR, yet TCRdb's version contains in-frame clones alone and is incomplete. The repertoire consists of 280,000 or so clones, with 85% to 90% occurring once and the leading ten covering roughly 15%. What was sequenced was peripheral blood. Receptor source: a human donor in a cohort sampled during active COVID-19.

This chain connects TRBV19 to TRBJ1-1; 9 nucleotides match TRBD1. This CDR3 spans 13 amino acids. The J segment lost 7 bases and the V segment lost 4 bases, leaving 4 bases of the junction unmatched. CDR1 is LNHDA and CDR2 is SQIVND in the germline V gene (reference sequence). The CDR3 sequence: CASSTRTGVEAFF. CDR3 DNA sequence: TGTGCCAGTAGTACTAGGACAGGGGTTGAAGCTTTCTTT.

The V call is TRBV6-1, the J call TRBJ2-3, with TRBD2 matching 10 bases. This CDR3 region has 17 residues. V shed 0 bases and J 1 base; nucleotides not matched to a gene: 4. CDR1 MNHNS and CDR2 SASEGT come from the germline V gene. Here the CDR3 DNA reads TGTGCCAGCAGTGAAGCACGGCTAGCGGGAGGCACAGATACGCAGTATTTT. Translated: CASSEARLAGGTDTQYF.

This sequence joins TRBV6-5 and TRBJ1-2; D is unresolved. The CDR3 has 12 residues. Per the germline V gene, CDR1 is MNHEY and CDR2 is SVGAGI. Trimming took off 2 bases at V and 6 bases at J, with 7 bases between the two ends. The CDR3 spells CASSYNRDGYTF. The CDR3 nucleotides read TGTGCCAGCAGTTACAATCGGGATGGCTACACCTTC.